This TCR beta chain was sequenced in a study of cytomegalovirus exposure and HLA in healthy donors (dated by TCRdb to about 2017). In terms of the full investigation: The 670 or so repertoires of the first cohort and the 120 or so validation repertoires were produced on the same platform, according to a later analysis. The study aimed to test whether signatures of past pathogen exposure could be identified by cataloging public T cell receptors. Along with the roughly 700-subject first cohort, a separate validation cohort of over 90 different subjects was used. To predict cytomegalovirus infection status, the study brought together high-throughput TCR immunosequencing, statistical association of individual TCRs with disease status, and machine learning. Overall results and qualifications from the work: It was suggested by the authors that the approach could potentially be generalized to other disease states and immunological phenotypes. A few of the identified cytomegalovirus-associated TCR beta chains were confirmed in vitro to be specific for cytomegalovirus antigens. Most TCR sequences were seen in very few donors, while some public TCRs were found in many individuals. A total of roughly 160 TCR beta chains were listed by the study as associated with cytomegalovirus. The validation cohort had no HLA typing available for a later analysis, so co-occurrence within that cohort was assessed over all 120 or so repertoires. In a later analysis, TCRs clustered in the first cohort were found to also tend to co-occur in the roughly 120 validation repertoires, with over 90% of cluster scores above 0. The classifier was reported to diagnose cytomegalovirus status with high specificity and sensitivity in both the original and validation cohorts.

Notes on this clone: Its antigen is unknown. Base qualities are missing; no much larger clone stands one base away.

CDR1 SGDLS and CDR2 YYNGEE are derived from the germline V gene. The CDR3 measures 16 amino acids from cysteine to phenylalanine. The only DNA kept is the CDR3, 48 bases in frame from the first base. V is cut by 0 bases and J by 4 bases, and the space between the germline ends is 16 bases. Library preparation was by the immunoSEQ multiplex PCR assay. Turning to the authors' computational methods: A statistical classification framework was developed to diagnose cytomegalovirus status using the catalog of TCR beta chain sequences. In TCRdb, the immuneACCESS table is reduced to in-frame sequences with V and J assigned. These tables do not hold every clone; where another copy was compared, an unresolved V gene accounts for under half, and the others remain unexplained. Clone size and the V and J calls come from that table; the DNA yielded D and trimming. The sample profile shows about 120,000 clones; roughly 87% of them were found once. The ten largest clones represent around 2% of the sample.

Separate from the approximately 700-subject first cohort, the validation cohort of about 120 subjects was the group to which the donors belonged. The sequencing sample was made of PBMCs. The receptor was derived from a woman between 18 and 29 years old in good health and CMV-seronegative. Rearrangement joined TRBV9 to TRBJ1-2; confidence is insufficient to name the D gene. CDR3 sequence: CASSVEPTLEGYGYTF. The bases read TGTGCCAGCAGCGTAGAACCCACTCTGGAGGGCTATGGCTACACCTTC.